This entry lists 23 T cell receptor beta chains sequenced from one sample in a study of T cell changes during pregnancy in multiple sclerosis. The protocol was immunoSEQ multiplex PCR, while the TCRdb copy is restricted to in-frame clones and leaves out a portion. The sample has 52,000 or so clones; about nine tenths are singletons. The source was CD4+ T cells from peripheral blood mononuclear cells, collected in the second trimester of pregnancy. The source of these receptors is a female donor with multiple sclerosis, enrolled in a pregnancy study.

This clone was counted a single time. The rearrangement joins TRBV6-1 to TRBJ2-7; TRBD1 agrees at 7 bases. This CDR3 has 13 residues. Germline CDR1 is MNHNS and CDR2 is SASEGT. V was pared by 5 bases and J by 2 bases, with 3 bases of the junction left unmatched. Here the CDR3 reads CASSFGQAYEQYF. CDR3 sequence (DNA): TGTGCCAGCAGTTTCGGACAGGCCTACGAGCAGTACTTC.

The V and J genes are TRBV29-1 and TRBJ1-1, with D uncertain. V was clipped by 4 bases and J by 0 bases, with 3 bases between them. Germline CDR1 is SQVTM and CDR2 is ANQGSEA. The CDR3 is 11 residues long. CDR3 sequence reads: CSVVMNTEAFF. CDR3 DNA sequence: TGCAGCGTTGTAATGAACACTGAAGCTTTCTTT.

This rearrangement joins TRBV6-1 to TRBJ2-3, with unresolved D. The CDR3 contains 14 residues. Per the germline V gene, CDR1 is MNHNS and CDR2 is SASEGT. The germline V and J ends were trimmed by 6 bases and 3 bases, with 13 bases remaining between them. CDR3 sequence (DNA): TGTGCCAGCAGAGTCCCCTCCAGGACAGATACGCAGTATTTT. Its protein product is CASRVPSRTDTQYF.

The chain carries TRBV30 and TRBJ1-4, with TRBD1 as a possible D gene (6 bases). CDR1 is GTSNPN and CDR2 is SVGIG in the germline V gene (reference sequence). Trimming removed 4 bases from V and 7 bases from J, with 10 bases in between. This CDR3 contains 12 residues. Here the CDR3 DNA reads TGTGCCTGGAACAGGGTCGGTGAAAAACTGTTTTTT. Encoded protein: CAWNRVGEKLFF.

V is TRBV19 and J is TRBJ1-6, with TRBD1 identical over 9 bases. Unmatched junction bases numbered 5, after V lost 4 bases and J lost 7 bases. The CDR3 length is 15 residues. Germline CDR1 LNHDA, CDR2 SQIVND (reference sequence). Here the CDR3 DNA reads TGTGCCAGTAGTACTGGACAGGGGTGGAATTCACCCCTCCACTTT. The encoded protein is CASSTGQGWNSPLHF. Variable domain in full (rest from reference TRBV19 and TRBJ1-6): DGGITQSPKYLFRKEGQNVTLSCEQNLNHDAMYWYRQDPGQGLRLIYYSQIVNDFQKGDIAEGYSVSREKKESFPLTVTSAQKNPTAFYLCASSTGQGWNSPLHFGNGTRLTVT.

This rearrangement joins TRBV5-1 to TRBJ1-6, with D possibly matching TRBD1 (5 bases). The V gene lost 4 bases and the J gene lost 0 bases, with 14 bases spanning the gap. This CDR3 is built from 17 residues. Germline V gene lookup returns CDR1 SGHRS and CDR2 YFSETQ. CDR3 coding DNA: TGCGCCAGCAGCAAGGGATCAGGGTACTCCTATAATTCACCCCTCCACTTT. This gives the protein CASSKGSGYSYNSPLHF.

This chain links TRBV6-1 with TRBJ1-3; 7 bases agree with TRBD1. There are 15 residues in the CDR3. Per germline, CDR1 MNHNS and CDR2 SASEGT. V shed 7 bases and J 4 bases; nucleotides not matched to a gene: 10. The DNA of the CDR3 is TGTGCCAGCATCCTAGACAGGGTGGGGGGAAACACCATATATTTT. Amino acid sequence: CASILDRVGGNTIYF.

This clone was detected only once. The chain joins TRBV2 to TRBJ1-5, with D possibly being TRBD1 (5 bases). The CDR3 loop spans 14 amino acids. Trimming shortened V by 3 bases and J by 6 bases, and 12 bases separated the two germline ends. Germline assignment: CDR1 SNHLY and CDR2 FYNNEI. CDR3 amino acids: CASSDIERGQPQHF. The CDR3 DNA follows: TGTGCCAGCAGTGACATTGAAAGGGGTCAGCCCCAGCATTTT.

This chain joins TRBV11-2 and TRBJ1-5; D unclear. Germline CDR1 is SGHAT and CDR2 is FQNNGV. Trimming removed 6 bases from V and 2 bases from J, with 8 bases in between. The CDR3 consists of 13 residues. This chain's CDR3 is CASSIGRNQPQHF. For the CDR3, the DNA is TGTGCCAGCAGTATTGGGCGCAATCAGCCCCAGCATTTT.

In its sample, this clone was seen once. The chain carries TRBV19 and TRBJ2-7; tentative D call: TRBD1 (6 bases). Deletions cut 5 bases from V and 2 bases from J, with 10 bases between. The CDR3 has 13 residues. The germline V gene has CDR1 LNHDA and CDR2 SQIVND (reference sequence). The DNA of the CDR3 is TGTGCCAGTAGTTTGACAGGTACCTACGAGCAGTACTTC. Its protein is CASSLTGTYEQYF.

The gene calls are TRBV13 and TRBJ1-5; D perhaps matches TRBD1 (5 bases). There are 12 residues in the CDR3. Per germline, CDR1 PRHDT and CDR2 FYEKMQ (reference sequence). The ends were cut back, 3 bases at V and 8 bases at J, with 8 bases in the middle. The CDR3 protein is CASSFLGEPQHF. As DNA, the CDR3 is TGTGCCAGCAGCTTCCTAGGGGAGCCCCAGCATTTT.

The rearrangement uses TRBV4-2 and TRBJ1-5, with 7 bases identical to TRBD1. This CDR3 comprises 16 residues. Trimming took 1 base from V and 7 from J; bases not matched to a gene: 10. Germline loops: CDR1 LGHNA, CDR2 YNFKEQ. As DNA, the CDR3 is TGTGCCAGCAGCCAAGTCTCTTCCAGGGGGGACCAGCCCCAGCATTTT. Translating it yields CASSQVSSRGDQPQHF.

The V and J genes are TRBV29-1 and TRBJ1-3, with a tentative D call TRBD1 (5 bases). The CDR3 has 14 amino acids. Per germline, CDR1 SQVTM and CDR2 ANQGSEA. V was shortened by 5 bases and J by 4 bases, with 15 bases between the two germline ends. CDR3 coding DNA: TGCAGCGTTTATCTGAGACAGTCGGGAAACACCATATATTTT. This encodes CSVYLRQSGNTIYF.

The chain uses TRBV12-5 and TRBJ1-2; tentatively, D is TRBD1 (5 bases). The germline V gene has CDR1 LGHNT and CDR2 FRNRAP. The CDR3 extends over 16 amino acids. Trimming removed 1 base from V and 8 bases from J, with 20 bases in between. DNA of the CDR3: TGTGCTAGTGGTTTGGCAGGGCGGGGCCTACCGGTCGGCTACACCTTC. Protein sequence: CASGLAGRGLPVGYTF.

This chain links TRBV6-5 with TRBJ2-3; 7 positions match TRBD2. V dropped 2 bases and J dropped 2; count of bases not matched to a gene: 4. CDR1 and CDR2 from the germline V gene are MNHEY and SVGAGI. The CDR3 sequence is 15 residues long. The CDR3, as DNA: TGTGCCAGCAGTTACGCGGGGGAGTCCACAGATACGCAGTATTTT. Protein product: CASSYAGESTDTQYF.

The chain is built from TRBV6-6 and TRBJ2-7, with D perhaps matching TRBD2 (7 bases). Germline loops: CDR1 MNHNY, CDR2 SVGAGI (reference sequence). Trimming took 8 bases from V and 2 from J, leaving 16 bases between them. There are 14 residues in the CDR3. The CDR3 reads CASDRGAGAYEQYF. As DNA, the CDR3 is TGTGCCAGCGACCGGGGGGCGGGAGCCTACGAGCAGTACTTC.

J is TRBJ2-7 and V is TRBV7-6; D perhaps matches TRBD1 (5 bases). The germline CDR1 and CDR2 sequences are SGHVS and FNYEAQ. Deletions cut 0 bases from V and 4 bases from J, with 7 bases between. The length of the CDR3 is 13 residues. As DNA, the CDR3 is TGTGCCAGCAGCTTAGCGGCAGGGTACGAGCAGTACTTC. Translation: CASSLAAGYEQYF.

Here the CDR3 reads CASSPEVAGGINIQYF. Written as DNA, the CDR3 is TGTGCCAGCAGCCCCGAGGTAGCGGGGGGGATAAACATTCAGTACTTC. The rearrangement joins TRBV5-4 to TRBJ2-4; TRBD2 agrees at 11 bases. This CDR3 region has 16 residues. The V segment lost 4 bases and the J segment 6 bases; nucleotides outside the gene matches: 9. CDR1 is SGHNT and CDR2 is YYREEE in the germline V gene (reference sequence).

This clone was recorded only once. Written as DNA, the CDR3 is TGTGCCAGCAGTGATTACGGGGAAGGCAATCAGCCCCAGCATTTT. The encoded protein is CASSDYGEGNQPQHF. This chain links TRBV2 with TRBJ1-5; D remains ambiguous. V shed 3 bases and J shed 2 bases, with 11 bases lying between them. Germline V gene data show CDR1 as SNHLY and CDR2 as FYNNEI. This CDR3 has 15 amino acids.

This rearrangement joins TRBV5-1 to TRBJ2-7; 9 positions agree with TRBD1. V gave up 3 bases and J gave up 3 bases; unmatched junction bases: 4. CDR1 is SGHRS, CDR2 YFSETQ, per germline. CDR3 size: 14 residues. The CDR3 sequence: CASSSPGQGYEQYF. The CDR3, as DNA: TGCGCCAGCAGCTCGCCGGGACAGGGCTACGAGCAGTACTTC.

The chain uses TRBV29-1 and TRBJ2-3; D is unclear. There are 12 residues in the CDR3. Trimming left V 4 bases short and J 1 base short, with 6 bases between. Germline CDR1 reads SQVTM; CDR2 reads ANQGSEA. CDR3 loop: CSVGSGTDTQYF. The CDR3 bases are TGCAGCGTTGGAAGCGGCACAGATACGCAGTATTTT.

The V call is TRBV6-5, the J call TRBJ2-3, with a weak D call TRBD1 (6 bases). The V and J ends lost 4 bases and 4 bases respectively, with 12 bases between them. The CDR3 has 14 amino acids. Per germline, CDR1 MNHEY and CDR2 SVGAGI. CDR3 DNA: TGTGCCAGCAGTTCCCGGACAGCAGCAGATACGCAGTATTTT. The encoded protein is CASSSRTAADTQYF.

V and J are TRBV6-5 and TRBJ1-3; no firm D call. The germline V gene encodes CDR1 MNHEY and CDR2 SVGAGI. V lost 0 bases to trimming and J lost 0 bases, with 9 bases between them. The CDR3 is made up of 16 amino acids. The CDR3 protein is CASSYSSGSSGNTIYF. As DNA, the CDR3 is TGTGCCAGCAGTTACTCATCGGGGAGCTCTGGAAACACCATATATTTT.